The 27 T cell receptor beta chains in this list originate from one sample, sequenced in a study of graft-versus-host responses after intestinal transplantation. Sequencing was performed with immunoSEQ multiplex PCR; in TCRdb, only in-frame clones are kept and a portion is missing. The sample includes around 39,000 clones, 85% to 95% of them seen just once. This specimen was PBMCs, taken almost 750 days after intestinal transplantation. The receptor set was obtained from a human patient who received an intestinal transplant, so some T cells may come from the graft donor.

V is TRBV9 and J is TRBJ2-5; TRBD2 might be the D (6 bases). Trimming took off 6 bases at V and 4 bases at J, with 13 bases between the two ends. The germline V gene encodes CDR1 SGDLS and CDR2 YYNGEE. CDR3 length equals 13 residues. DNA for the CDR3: TGTGCCAGCAAGCCGGGAGAGGGAGAGACCCAGTACTTC. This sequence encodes CASKPGEGETQYF.

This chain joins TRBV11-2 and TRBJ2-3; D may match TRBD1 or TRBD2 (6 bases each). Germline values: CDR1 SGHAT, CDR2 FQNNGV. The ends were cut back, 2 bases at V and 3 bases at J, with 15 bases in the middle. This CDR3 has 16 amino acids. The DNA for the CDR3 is TGTGCCAGCAGCTTATTGCTAGGGGGGCGTACAGATACGCAGTATTTT. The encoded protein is CASSLLLGGRTDTQYF.

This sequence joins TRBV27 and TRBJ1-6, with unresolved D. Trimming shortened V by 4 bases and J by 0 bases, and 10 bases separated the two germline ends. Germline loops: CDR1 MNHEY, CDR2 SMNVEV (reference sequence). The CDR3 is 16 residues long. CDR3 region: CASSSPLSSYNSPLHF. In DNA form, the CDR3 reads TGTGCCAGCAGTTCTCCCCTGAGCTCCTATAATTCACCCCTCCACTTT.

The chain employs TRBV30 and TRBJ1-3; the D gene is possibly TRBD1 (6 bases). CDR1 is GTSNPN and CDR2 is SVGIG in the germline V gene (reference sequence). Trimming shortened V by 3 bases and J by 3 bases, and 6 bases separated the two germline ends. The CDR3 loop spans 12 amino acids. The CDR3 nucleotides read TGTGCCTGGAGGGACAGTGGAAACACCATATATTTT. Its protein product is CAWRDSGNTIYF.

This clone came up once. CDR3 in DNA: TGTGCCAGCAGCTCGGGACTAGCGGGGGCAGATACGCAGTATTTT. Amino acids: CASSSGLAGADTQYF. The chain combines TRBV7-3 with TRBJ2-3; 14 bases agree with TRBD2. In germline, CDR1 is SGHTA, CDR2 FQGTGA. Unmatched junction bases numbered 1, after V lost 4 bases and J lost 4 bases. This CDR3 region has 15 residues.

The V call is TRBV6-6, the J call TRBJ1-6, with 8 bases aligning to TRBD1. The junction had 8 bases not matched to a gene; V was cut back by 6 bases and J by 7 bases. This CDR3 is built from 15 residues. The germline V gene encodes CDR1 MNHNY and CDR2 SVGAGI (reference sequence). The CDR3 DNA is TGTGCCAGCAGCTGGACAGGGAGGGAAAATTCACCCCTCCACTTT. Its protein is CASSWTGRENSPLHF.

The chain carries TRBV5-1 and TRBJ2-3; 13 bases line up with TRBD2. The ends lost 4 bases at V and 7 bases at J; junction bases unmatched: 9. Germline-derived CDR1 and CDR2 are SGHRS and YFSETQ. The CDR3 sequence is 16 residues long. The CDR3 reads CASSPWTSGSVNTQYF. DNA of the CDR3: TGCGCCAGCAGCCCCTGGACTAGCGGGAGTGTAAATACGCAGTATTTT.

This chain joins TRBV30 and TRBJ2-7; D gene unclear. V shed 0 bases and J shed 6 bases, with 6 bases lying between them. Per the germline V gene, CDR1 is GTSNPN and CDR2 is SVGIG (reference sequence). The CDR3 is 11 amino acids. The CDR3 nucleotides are TGTGCCTGGAGTGTTAAGCCCGAGCAGTACTTC. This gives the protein CAWSVKPEQYF. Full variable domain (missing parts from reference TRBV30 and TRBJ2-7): SQTIHQWPATLVQPVGSPLSLECTVEGTSNPNLYWYRQAAGRGLQLLFYSVGIGQISSEVPQNLSASRPQDRQFILSSKKLLLSDSGFYLCAWSVKPEQYFGPGTRLTVT.

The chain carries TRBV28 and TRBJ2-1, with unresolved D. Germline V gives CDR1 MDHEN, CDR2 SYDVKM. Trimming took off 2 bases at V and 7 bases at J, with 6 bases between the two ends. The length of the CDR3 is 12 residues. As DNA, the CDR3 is TGTGCCAGCAGTTTACTTTATAATGAGCAGTTCTTC. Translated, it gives CASSLLYNEQFF.

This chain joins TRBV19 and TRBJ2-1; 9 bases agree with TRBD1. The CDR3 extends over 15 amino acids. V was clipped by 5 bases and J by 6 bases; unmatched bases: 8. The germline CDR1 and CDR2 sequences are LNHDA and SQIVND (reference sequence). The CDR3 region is CASSGYRGRFNEQFF. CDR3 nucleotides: TGTGCCAGTAGTGGCTACAGGGGGCGCTTCAATGAGCAGTTCTTC. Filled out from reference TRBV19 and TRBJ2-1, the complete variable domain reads DGGITQSPKYLFRKEGQNVTLSCEQNLNHDAMYWYRQDPGQGLRLIYYSQIVNDFQKGDIAEGYSVSREKKESFPLTVTSAQKNPTAFYLCASSGYRGRFNEQFFGPGTRLTVL.

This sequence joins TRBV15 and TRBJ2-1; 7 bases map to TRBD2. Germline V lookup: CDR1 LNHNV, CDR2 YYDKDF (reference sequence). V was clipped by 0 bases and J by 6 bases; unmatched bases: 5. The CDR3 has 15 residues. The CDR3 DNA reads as TGTGCCACCAGCAGAGATTCTGGGAGGGGCAATGAGCAGTTCTTC. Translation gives CATSRDSGRGNEQFF.

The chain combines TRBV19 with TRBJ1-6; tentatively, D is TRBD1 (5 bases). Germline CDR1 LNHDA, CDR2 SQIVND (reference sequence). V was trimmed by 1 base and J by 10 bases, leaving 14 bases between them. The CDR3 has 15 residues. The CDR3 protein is CASSIAGQGSSPLHF. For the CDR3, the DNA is TGTGCCAGTAGTATAGCGGGGCAAGGGAGCTCACCCCTCCACTTT.

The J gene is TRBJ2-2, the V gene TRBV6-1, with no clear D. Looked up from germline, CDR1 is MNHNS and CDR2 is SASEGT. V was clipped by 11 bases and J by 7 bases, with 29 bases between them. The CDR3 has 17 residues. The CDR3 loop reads CAGTEEAIVGYVGELFF. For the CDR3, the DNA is TGTGCCGGCACTGAAGAGGCAATAGTCGGGTACGTCGGGGAGCTGTTTTTT.

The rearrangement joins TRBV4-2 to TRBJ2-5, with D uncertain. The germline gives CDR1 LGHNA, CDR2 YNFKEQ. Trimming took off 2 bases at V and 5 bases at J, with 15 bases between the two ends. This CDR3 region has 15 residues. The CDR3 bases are TGTGCCAGCAGCCAATCGCGAGGAGCCCCGGAGACCCAGTACTTC. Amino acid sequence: CASSQSRGAPETQYF.

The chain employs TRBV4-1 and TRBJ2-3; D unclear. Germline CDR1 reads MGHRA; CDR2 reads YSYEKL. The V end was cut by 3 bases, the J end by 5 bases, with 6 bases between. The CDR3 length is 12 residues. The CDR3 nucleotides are TGCGCCAGCAGCCATTTGAGAGATACGCAGTATTTT. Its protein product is CASSHLRDTQYF.

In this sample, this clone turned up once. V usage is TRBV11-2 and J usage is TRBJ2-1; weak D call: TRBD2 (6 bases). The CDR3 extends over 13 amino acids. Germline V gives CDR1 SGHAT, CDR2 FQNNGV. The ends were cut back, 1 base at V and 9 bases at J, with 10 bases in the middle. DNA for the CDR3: TGTGCCAGCAGCTTAGGTTGGGGGGTTGAGCAGTTCTTC. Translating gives CASSLGWGVEQFF. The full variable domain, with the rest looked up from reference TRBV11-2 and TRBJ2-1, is EAGVAQSPRYKIIEKRQSVAFWCNPISGHATLYWYQQILGQGPKLLIQFQNNGVVDDSQLPKDRFSAERLKGVDSTLKIQPAKLEDSAVYLCASSLGWGVEQFFGPGTRLTVL.

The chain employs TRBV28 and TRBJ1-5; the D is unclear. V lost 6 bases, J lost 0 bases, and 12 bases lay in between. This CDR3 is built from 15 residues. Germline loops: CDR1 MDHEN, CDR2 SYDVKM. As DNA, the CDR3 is TGTGCCAGCAGCCCGCAGATGTATAGCAATCAGCCCCAGCATTTT. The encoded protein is CASSPQMYSNQPQHF.

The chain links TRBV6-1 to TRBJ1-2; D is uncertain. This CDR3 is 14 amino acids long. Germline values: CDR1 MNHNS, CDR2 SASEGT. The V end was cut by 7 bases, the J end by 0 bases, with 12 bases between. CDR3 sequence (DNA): TGTGCCAGCATAAGGAGCTTAGCTAACTATGGCTACACCTTC. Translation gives CASIRSLANYGYTF.

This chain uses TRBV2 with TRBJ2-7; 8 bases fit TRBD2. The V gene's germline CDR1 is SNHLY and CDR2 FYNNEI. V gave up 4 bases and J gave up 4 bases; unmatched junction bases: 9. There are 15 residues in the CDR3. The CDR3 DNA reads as TGTGCCAGCAGTGGGTCCGGGAGGGCCTGGTACGAGCAGTACTTC. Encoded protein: CASSGSGRAWYEQYF.

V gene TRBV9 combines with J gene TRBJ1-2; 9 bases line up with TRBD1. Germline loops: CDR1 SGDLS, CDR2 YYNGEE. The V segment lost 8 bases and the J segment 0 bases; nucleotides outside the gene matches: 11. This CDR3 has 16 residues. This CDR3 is CARAGDRALANYGYTF. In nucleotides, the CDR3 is TGTGCCAGGGCCGGGGACAGGGCCCTTGCTAACTATGGCTACACCTTC.

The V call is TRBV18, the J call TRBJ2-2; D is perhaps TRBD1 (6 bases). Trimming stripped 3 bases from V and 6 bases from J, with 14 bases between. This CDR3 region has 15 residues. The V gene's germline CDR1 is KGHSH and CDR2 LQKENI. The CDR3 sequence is CASSPLSDSSGELFF. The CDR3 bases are TGTGCCAGCTCACCCTTATCGGACAGTTCCGGGGAGCTGTTTTTT. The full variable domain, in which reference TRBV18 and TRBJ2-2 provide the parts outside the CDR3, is NAGVMQNPRHLVRRRGQEARLRCSPMKGHSHVYWYRQLPEEGLKFMVYLQKENIIDESGMPKERFSAEFPKEGPSILRIQQVVRGDSAAYFCASSPLSDSSGELFFGEGSRLTVL.

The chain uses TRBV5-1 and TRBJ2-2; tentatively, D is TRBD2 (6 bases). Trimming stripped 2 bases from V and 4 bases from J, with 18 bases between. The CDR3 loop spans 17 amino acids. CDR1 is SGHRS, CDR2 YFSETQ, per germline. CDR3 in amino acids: CASSFSPPTRGTGELFF. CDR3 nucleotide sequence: TGCGCCAGCAGCTTTAGCCCGCCGACTAGAGGCACCGGGGAGCTGTTTTTT. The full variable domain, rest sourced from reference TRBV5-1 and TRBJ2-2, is KAGVTQTPRYLIKTRGQQVTLSCSPISGHRSVSWYQQTPGQGLQFLFEYFSETQRNKGNFPGRFSGRQFSNSRSEMNVSTLELGDSALYLCASSFSPPTRGTGELFFGEGSRLTVL.

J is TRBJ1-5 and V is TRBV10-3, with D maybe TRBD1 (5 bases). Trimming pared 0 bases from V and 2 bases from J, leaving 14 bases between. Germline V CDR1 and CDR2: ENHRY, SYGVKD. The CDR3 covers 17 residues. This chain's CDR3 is CAISESYGGRGNQPQHF. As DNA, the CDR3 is TGTGCCATCAGTGAGTCGTATGGGGGTCGTGGCAATCAGCCCCAGCATTTT.

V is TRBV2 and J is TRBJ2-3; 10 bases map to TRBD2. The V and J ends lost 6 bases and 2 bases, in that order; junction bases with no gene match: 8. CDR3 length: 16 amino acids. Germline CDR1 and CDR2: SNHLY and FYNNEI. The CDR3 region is CASSVSLAGVTDTQYF. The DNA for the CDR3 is TGTGCCAGCAGCGTATCGCTAGCGGGGGTCACAGATACGCAGTATTTT.

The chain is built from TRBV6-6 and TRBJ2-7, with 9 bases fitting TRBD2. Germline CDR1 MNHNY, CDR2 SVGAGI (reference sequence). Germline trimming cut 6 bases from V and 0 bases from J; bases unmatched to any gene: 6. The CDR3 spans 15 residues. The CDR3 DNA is TGTGCCAGCAGACTCGATAGCGGGGGCTCCTACGAGCAGTACTTC. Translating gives CASRLDSGGSYEQYF.

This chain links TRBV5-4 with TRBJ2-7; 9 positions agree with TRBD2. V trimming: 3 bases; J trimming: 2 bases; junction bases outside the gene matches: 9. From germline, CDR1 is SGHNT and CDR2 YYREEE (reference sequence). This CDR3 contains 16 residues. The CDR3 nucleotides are TGTGCCAGCAGCTCACGGACTAGCGTCTTTCCCTACGAGCAGTACTTC. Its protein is CASSSRTSVFPYEQYF.

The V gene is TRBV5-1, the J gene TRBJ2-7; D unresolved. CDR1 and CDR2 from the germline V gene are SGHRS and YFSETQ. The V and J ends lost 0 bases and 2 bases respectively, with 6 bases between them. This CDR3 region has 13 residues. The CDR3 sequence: CASSLDRAYEQYF. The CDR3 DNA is TGCGCCAGCAGCTTGGACAGAGCCTACGAGCAGTACTTC.